Reported below is one T cell receptor (beta chain). The antigen is undetermined. This CDR3 is 15 amino acids long. The germline gives CDR1 MDHEN, CDR2 SYDVKM. Trimming stripped 5 bases from V and 4 bases from J, with 16 bases between. PCR used 60 Vbeta primers and 13 Jbeta primers. Profiling relied on immunoSEQ multiplex PCR, and the TCRdb table lists in-frame clones only, not all of them. The sample holds under 100,000 clones; around 74% are singletons and the top ten take around 2%. This specimen comes from a study of cytomegalovirus exposure and HLA in healthy donors. Findings and caveats of the study: Highest at DRB1 and lowest at HLA-C, TCR association rates differed among HLA loci in a later analysis.

Sequenced: PBMCs. This chain joins TRBV28 and TRBJ2-3; a weak D match, TRBD2 (5 bases). The clonotype was recovered from a boy aged 10-17 years in good health and CMV-seronegative. The CDR3 sequence: CASSPPAGGADTQYF. CDR3 bases: TGTGCCAGCAGTCCCCCGGCAGGAGGTGCAGATACGCAGTATTTT.